The 20 T cell receptor beta chains reported below all come from one sample, sequenced in a study of blood T cell repertoires in COVID-19. The table came from immunoSEQ multiplex PCR; TCRdb's copy has only in-frame clones and leaves some out. The table lists around 250,000 clones, 91% of them singletons, with 0.95% to 1.5% in the top ten. Material for sequencing was PBMCs or T cells enriched from blood (not recorded which). The origin of the receptors is a human donor in a cohort exposed to, infected with or recovered from COVID-19 (not recorded which). The donor label of this sample is uncertain.

This chain links TRBV29-1 with TRBJ1-1, with unresolved D. The CDR3 sequence is 14 residues long. Germline V lookup: CDR1 SQVTM, CDR2 ANQGSEA. V shed 7 bases and J shed 6 bases, with 21 bases lying between them. The CDR3 sequence: CSAILLGRKAEAFF. CDR3 in DNA: TGCAGCGCCATCCTCCTCGGGAGAAAGGCTGAAGCTTTCTTT.

The V call is TRBV2, the J call TRBJ2-1, with D possibly being TRBD1 (5 bases). Deletions cut 6 bases from V and 5 bases from J, with 17 bases between. This CDR3 spans 15 amino acids. Germline CDR1 reads SNHLY; CDR2 reads FYNNEI. The CDR3 region is CASRVDQGTDNEQFF. The CDR3 nucleotides read TGTGCCAGCAGGGTAGATCAGGGTACCGACAATGAGCAGTTCTTC.

The V and J genes are TRBV6-6 and TRBJ2-5, with a possible D match to TRBD2 (6 bases). Trimming cost V 5 bases and J 1 base, with 8 bases left between them. This CDR3 is built from 13 residues. Germline V gene sequence: CDR1 MNHNY, CDR2 SVGAGI (reference sequence). The chain's CDR3 is CASSAGFQETQYF. For the CDR3, the DNA is TGTGCCAGCAGTGCGGGGTTCCAAGAGACCCAGTACTTC.

V and J are TRBV18 and TRBJ1-5; 8 positions match TRBD1. Trimming removed 2 bases from V and 6 bases from J; junction bases left unmatched: 6. Germline-derived CDR1 and CDR2 are KGHSH and LQKENI. CDR3 length: 15 residues. CDR3 nucleotide sequence: TGTGCCAGCTCACCAGTTCAGGGGGCTTTTCAGCCCCAGCATTTT. The encoded protein is CASSPVQGAFQPQHF.

The DNA for the CDR3 is TGTGCCAGCACCCCGGGGGAGAGCTCTGGAAACACCATATATTTT. Translated, it gives CASTPGESSGNTIYF. V usage is TRBV7-2 and J usage is TRBJ1-3; D might be TRBD1 (5 bases). This CDR3 contains 15 residues. Germline CDR1 SGHTA, CDR2 FQGNSA. V lost 7 bases and J 0 bases, leaving 13 bases between the germline ends. The variable domain in full, with the rest retrieved from reference TRBV7-2 and TRBJ1-3, is GAGVSQSPSNKVTEKGKDVELRCDPISGHTALYWYRQSLGQGLEFLIYFQGNSAPDKSGLPSDRFSAERTGGSVSTLTIQRTQQEDSAVYLCASTPGESSGNTIYFGEGSWLTVV.

This clone was counted only a few times. CDR3 in DNA: TGTGCCAGTTCCGCAGGGCACTCTGGAAACACCATATATTTT. Its protein product is CASSAGHSGNTIYF. The genes are TRBV19 and TRBJ1-3; the D gene is possibly TRBD1 (5 bases). The CDR3 has 14 amino acids. CDR1 is LNHDA, CDR2 SQIVND, per germline (reference sequence). The ends were cut back, 8 bases at V and 0 bases at J, with 11 bases in the middle.

The sample holds one count of this clone. The V and J genes are TRBV19 and TRBJ1-1; unclear D gene. V lost 6 bases and J 2 bases, leaving 7 bases between the germline ends. The CDR3 loop spans 12 amino acids. Germline V gene data show CDR1 as LNHDA and CDR2 as SQIVND (reference sequence). This CDR3 is CASSAGNTEAFF. DNA of the CDR3: TGTGCCAGTAGCGCAGGTAACACTGAAGCTTTCTTT. The variable domain in full, with the rest retrieved from reference TRBV19 and TRBJ1-1, is DGGITQSPKYLFRKEGQNVTLSCEQNLNHDAMYWYRQDPGQGLRLIYYSQIVNDFQKGDIAEGYSVSREKKESFPLTVTSAQKNPTAFYLCASSAGNTEAFFGQGTRLTVV.

The rearrangement uses TRBV9 and TRBJ2-1, with D perhaps matching TRBD1 (5 bases). V lost 4 bases, J lost 5 bases, and 16 bases lay in between. The CDR3 has 15 amino acids. Germline V gene lookup returns CDR1 SGDLS and CDR2 YYNGEE. The CDR3 loop is CASSTQGRSNNEQFF. The CDR3 DNA is TGTGCCAGCAGCACTCAGGGAAGGAGCAACAATGAGCAGTTCTTC.

The chain combines TRBV9 with TRBJ1-3, with TRBD1 matching over 7 bases. V shed 8 bases and J 0 bases; nucleotides not matched to a gene: 5. This CDR3 is 14 amino acids long. Germline V gives CDR1 SGDLS, CDR2 YYNGEE. This CDR3 reads CASSTGFSGNTIYF. CDR3 nucleotides: TGTGCCAGTTCGACAGGGTTCTCTGGAAACACCATATATTTT. Variable domain in full (rest from reference TRBV9 and TRBJ1-3): DSGVTQTPKHLITATGQRVTLRCSPRSGDLSVYWYQQSLDQGLQFLIQYYNGEERAKGNILERFSAQQFPDLHSELNLSSLELGDSALYFCASSTGFSGNTIYFGEGSWLTVV.

This clone has more than one count but fewer than ten. The gene calls are TRBV18 and TRBJ2-7; 7 bases are shared with TRBD1. Per germline, CDR1 KGHSH and CDR2 LQKENI. The CDR3 sequence is 12 residues long. Unmatched junction bases numbered 2, after V lost 5 bases and J lost 4 bases. The CDR3 reads CASSETGYEQYF. Written as DNA, the CDR3 is TGTGCCAGCTCAGAGACAGGGTACGAGCAGTACTTC.

The chain is built from TRBV7-9 and TRBJ1-3; tentative D call: TRBD1 (5 bases). V gave up 4 bases and J gave up 1 base, with 17 bases separating them. The CDR3 covers 17 residues. Per germline, CDR1 SEHNR and CDR2 FQNEAQ (reference sequence). The CDR3 nucleotides read TGTGCCAGCAGCTCGACCCCGATCAGGGCATCTGGAAACACCATATATTTT. Amino acid sequence: CASSSTPIRASGNTIYF.

The chain has TRBV7-9 and TRBJ1-2; no clear D. The V gene's germline CDR1 is SEHNR and CDR2 FQNEAQ (reference sequence). The CDR3 is made up of 16 amino acids. Between the trimmed V and J ends, which lost 5 bases and 3 bases, there was a span of 19 bases. CDR3 in DNA: TGTGCCAGCAGCCGGTCGGCGGCCAGTCCGGACTATGGCTACACCTTC. Residues: CASSRSAASPDYGYTF.

The rearrangement links TRBV19 to TRBJ2-7, with a tentative D call TRBD1 (5 bases). The CDR3 is made up of 12 amino acids. Trimming left V 5 bases short and J 2 bases short, with 7 bases between. Germline V gene sequence: CDR1 LNHDA, CDR2 SQIVND (reference sequence). The CDR3 nucleotides read TGTGCCAGTAGTGACAGTACCTACGAGCAGTACTTC. This gives the protein CASSDSTYEQYF. Using reference TRBV19 and TRBJ2-7 for the parts outside the CDR3, the full variable domain is DGGITQSPKYLFRKEGQNVTLSCEQNLNHDAMYWYRQDPGQGLRLIYYSQIVNDFQKGDIAEGYSVSREKKESFPLTVTSAQKNPTAFYLCASSDSTYEQYFGPGTRLTVT.

This clone occurred a few times. The gene calls are TRBV10-3 and TRBJ1-1; D might be TRBD1 (6 bases). The CDR3 is 14 residues long. With 10 bases removed from V and 4 bases from J, the gap between germline ends came to 19 bases. Germline values: CDR1 ENHRY, CDR2 SYGVKD. CDR3 sequence reads: CATTGWIERTEAFF. In nucleotides, the CDR3 is TGTGCCACCACAGGGTGGATCGAGCGCACTGAAGCTTTCTTT.

This rearrangement joins TRBV5-1 to TRBJ1-6; TRBD1 agrees at 7 bases. CDR1 is SGHRS, CDR2 YFSETQ, per germline. The CDR3 is made up of 14 amino acids. V gave up 3 bases and J gave up 7 bases; unmatched junction bases: 4. CDR3 protein: CASSSDRENSPLHF. The CDR3 DNA is TGCGCCAGCAGCTCAGACAGGGAGAATTCACCCCTCCACTTT.

The CDR3 reads CASSHGTSGVTDTQYF. CDR3 nucleotide sequence: TGTGCCAGCAGCCATGGGACTAGCGGGGTCACAGATACGCAGTATTTT. V is TRBV3-1 (or the pseudogene TRBV3-2) and J is TRBJ2-3; TRBD2 matches at 13 bases. CDR1 and CDR2 from the germline V gene are LGHDT and YNNKEL (reference sequence). With 3 bases clipped from V and 2 bases from J, the junction kept 2 bases outside the gene matches. CDR3 length: 16 residues.

V and J are TRBV30 and TRBJ1-5; a weak D match, TRBD1 (5 bases). This CDR3 is 12 amino acids long. Germline CDR1 is GTSNPN and CDR2 is SVGIG (reference sequence). V shed 2 bases and J shed 6 bases, with 8 bases lying between them. The CDR3 DNA follows: TGTGCCTGGAGTAAGGGGCCTCAGCCCCAGCATTTT. This translates into CAWSKGPQPQHF.

The chain couples TRBV6-2 or TRBV6-3 to TRBJ2-3, with 9 positions matching TRBD2. The junction had 18 bases not matched to a gene; V was cut back by 6 bases and J by 11 bases. The CDR3 consists of 16 residues. Germline V gene lookup returns CDR1 MNHEY and CDR2 SVGEGT. CDR3 loop: CASSFLPGTSPIWQYF. The CDR3 DNA follows: TGTGCCAGCAGCTTTCTCCCCGGGACTAGCCCCATTTGGCAGTATTTT.

This chain joins TRBV13 and TRBJ2-5, with 8 positions matching TRBD2. CDR1 and CDR2 from the germline V gene are PRHDT and FYEKMQ (reference sequence). This CDR3 is 14 amino acids long. Trimming at V came to 5 bases and at J to 4 bases, leaving 6 bases not matched to a gene. CDR3 DNA sequence: TGTGCCAGCAGCCCCGGGACTAGAAGAGAGACCCAGTACTTC. This encodes CASSPGTRRETQYF.

This clone was detected once. The J gene is TRBJ1-1, the V gene TRBV10-2; possible D gene TRBD1, 6 bases. The germline gives CDR1 WSHSY, CDR2 SAAADI. The CDR3 is made up of 14 amino acids. The V end lost 5 bases, the J end lost 0 bases, and 10 bases lay between the germline ends. This chain's CDR3 is CASSRTGMNTEAFF. Written as DNA, the CDR3 is TGCGCCAGCAGTCGAACAGGGATGAACACTGAAGCTTTCTTT.